This record looks at one T cell receptor beta chain sequence and its context. Its antigen remains unidentified. A universal primer site and UMIs were added as TCR cDNA was made by 5'RACE template switching. TCRdb used MiXCR to reprocess the 5' RACE reads, holding one entry per CDR3 protein. The profile shows roughly 400,000 distinct CDR3 sequences, roughly 20% of them singletons. The V and J ends lost 5 bases and 1 base respectively, with 11 bases between them. The V gene's germline CDR1 is DFQATT and CDR2 SNEGSKA (reference sequence). This CDR3 spans 13 amino acids. The data stem from a study of T cells after yellow fever vaccination. Notes on the study in general: Bulk-population clonotypes that are abundant could appear as contaminants in FACS-sorted repertoires. Among all clonotypes, a small share was observed in both CD4 and CD8 compartments. Clones from primary vaccination mostly reappeared after the booster (over 95% CD4, about 85% CD8).

The chain combines TRBV20-1 with TRBJ1-1; TRBD1 might be the D (6 bases). The source material was PBMCs, sampled before the yellow fever booster vaccination. This clonotype originated in a young man who received the YFV17D yellow fever vaccine. DNA of the CDR3: TGCAGTGCTGGAAAGGGACAGAACACTGAAGCTTTCTTT. It is translated as CSAGKGQNTEAFF.